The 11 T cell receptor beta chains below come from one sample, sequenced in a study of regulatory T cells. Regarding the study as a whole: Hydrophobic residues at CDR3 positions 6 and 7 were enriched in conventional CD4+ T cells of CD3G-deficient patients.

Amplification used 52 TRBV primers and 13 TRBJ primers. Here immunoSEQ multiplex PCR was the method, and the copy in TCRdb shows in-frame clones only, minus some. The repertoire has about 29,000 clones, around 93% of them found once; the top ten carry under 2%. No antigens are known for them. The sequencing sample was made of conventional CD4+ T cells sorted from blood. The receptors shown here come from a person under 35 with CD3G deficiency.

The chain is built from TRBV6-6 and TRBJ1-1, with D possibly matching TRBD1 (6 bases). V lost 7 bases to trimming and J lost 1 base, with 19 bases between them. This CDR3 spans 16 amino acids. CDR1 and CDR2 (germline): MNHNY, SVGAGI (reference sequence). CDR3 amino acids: CASTLGGSGGNTEAFF. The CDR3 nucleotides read TGTGCCAGCACCTTAGGGGGATCTGGGGGGAACACTGAAGCTTTCTTT.

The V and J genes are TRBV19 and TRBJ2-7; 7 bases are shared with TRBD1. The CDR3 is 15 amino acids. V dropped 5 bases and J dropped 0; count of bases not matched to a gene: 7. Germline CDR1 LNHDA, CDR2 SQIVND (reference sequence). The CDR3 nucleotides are TGTGCCAGTAGTTTATCCGGGACAGCCTCCTACGAGCAGTACTTC. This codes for CASSLSGTASYEQYF.

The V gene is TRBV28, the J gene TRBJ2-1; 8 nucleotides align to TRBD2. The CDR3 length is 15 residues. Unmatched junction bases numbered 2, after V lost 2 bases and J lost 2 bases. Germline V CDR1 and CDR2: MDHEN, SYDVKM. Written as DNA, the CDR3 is TGTGCCAGCAGTTTAGCTAGCGGGCCCTACAATGAGCAGTTCTTC. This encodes CASSLASGPYNEQFF. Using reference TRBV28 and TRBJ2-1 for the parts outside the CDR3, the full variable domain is DVKVTQSSRYLVKRTGEKVFLECVQDMDHENMFWYRQDPGLGLRLIYFSYDVKMKEKGDIPEGYSVSREKKERFSLILESASTNQTSMYLCASSLASGPYNEQFFGPGTRLTVL.

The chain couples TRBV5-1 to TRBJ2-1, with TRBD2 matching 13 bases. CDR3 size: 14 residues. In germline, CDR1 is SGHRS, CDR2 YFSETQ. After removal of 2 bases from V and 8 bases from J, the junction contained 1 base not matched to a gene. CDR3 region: CASSLGLAGDEQFF. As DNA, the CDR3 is TGCGCCAGCAGCTTAGGACTAGCGGGAGATGAGCAGTTCTTC.

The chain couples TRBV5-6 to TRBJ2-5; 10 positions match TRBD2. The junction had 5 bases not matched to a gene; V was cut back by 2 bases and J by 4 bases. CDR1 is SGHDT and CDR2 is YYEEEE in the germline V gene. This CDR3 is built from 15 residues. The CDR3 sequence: CASSFQRGGRETQYF. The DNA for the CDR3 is TGTGCCAGCAGCTTCCAGCGGGGGGGCCGAGAGACCCAGTACTTC. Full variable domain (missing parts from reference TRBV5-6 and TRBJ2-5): DAGVTQSPTHLIKTRGQQVTLRCSPKSGHDTVSWYQQALGQGPQFIFQYYEEEERQRGNFPDRFSGHQFPNYSSELNVNALLLGDSALYLCASSFQRGGRETQYFGPGTRLLVL.

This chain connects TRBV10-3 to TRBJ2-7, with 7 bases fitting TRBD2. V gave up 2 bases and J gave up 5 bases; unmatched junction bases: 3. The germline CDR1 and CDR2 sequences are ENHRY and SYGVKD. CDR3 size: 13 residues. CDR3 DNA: TGTGCCATCAGTGAGGGGGGGGACCACGAGCAGTACGTC. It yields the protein CAISEGGDHEQYV.

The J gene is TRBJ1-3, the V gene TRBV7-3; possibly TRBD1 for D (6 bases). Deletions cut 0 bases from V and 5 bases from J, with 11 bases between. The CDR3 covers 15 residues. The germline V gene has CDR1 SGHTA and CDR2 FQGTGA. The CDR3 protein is CASSLTGGDRNTIYF. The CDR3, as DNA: TGTGCCAGCAGCTTAACAGGGGGAGATCGAAACACCATATATTTT.

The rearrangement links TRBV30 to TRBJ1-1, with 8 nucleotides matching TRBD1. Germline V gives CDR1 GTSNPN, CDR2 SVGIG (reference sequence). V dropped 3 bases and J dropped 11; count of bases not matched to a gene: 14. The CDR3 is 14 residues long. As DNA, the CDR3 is TGTGCCTGGAGGCCCACCGACAGGGGAGTGGGCGCTTTCTTT. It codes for CAWRPTDRGVGAFF.

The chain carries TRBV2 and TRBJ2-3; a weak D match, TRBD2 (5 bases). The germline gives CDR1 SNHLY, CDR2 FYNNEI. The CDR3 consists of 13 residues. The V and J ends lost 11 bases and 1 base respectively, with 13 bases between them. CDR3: CAPTRARTDTQYF. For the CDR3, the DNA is TGTGCCCCAACGCGGGCTCGCACAGATACGCAGTATTTT.

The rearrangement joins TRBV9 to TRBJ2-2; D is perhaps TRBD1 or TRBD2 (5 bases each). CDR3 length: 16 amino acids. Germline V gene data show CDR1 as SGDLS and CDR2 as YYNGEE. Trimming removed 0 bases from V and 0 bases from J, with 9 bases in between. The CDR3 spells CASSVAGGPNTGELFF. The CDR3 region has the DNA TGTGCCAGCAGCGTAGCTGGGGGTCCGAACACCGGGGAGCTGTTTTTT.

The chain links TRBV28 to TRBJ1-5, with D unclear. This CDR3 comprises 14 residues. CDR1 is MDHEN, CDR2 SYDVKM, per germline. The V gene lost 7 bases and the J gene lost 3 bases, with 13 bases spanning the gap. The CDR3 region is CASNPPYTNQPQHF. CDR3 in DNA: TGTGCCAGCAATCCCCCCTATACCAATCAGCCCCAGCATTTT.